Listed below are T cell receptor beta chains from one sample, sequenced in a study of blood T cell repertoires in COVID-19. Assay: immunoSEQ multiplex PCR; the TCRdb copy retains only in-frame clones and omits some. The data hold approximately 270,000 clones, with 80% to 90% observed a single time. Material for sequencing was peripheral blood. Receptor source: an elderly man with acute or convalescent COVID-19. CDR3s include the opening cysteine and the closing phenylalanine or tryptophan. Fields, in order: CDR3 DNA, CDR3 protein, clone size, V gene, D gene, J gene. D genes are given only for firm matches. A clone size is listed for some rows: how often the clone was seen (once, few, many), or a class if it is expanded.

TGTGCCAGCAGTCCCCGGGACACCAACAATCAGCCCCAGCATTTT CASSPRDTNNQPQHF . TRBV27 . TRBJ1-5
TGTGCCAGCAGTTCCGGGGTGGTTGGGGCCAACGTCCTGACTTTC CASSSGVVGANVLTF . TRBV6-2/TRBV6-3 . TRBJ2-6
TGTGCCAGCAGCCGGTCCCGGTTCGGGGTGACTGAAGCTTTCTTT CASSRSRFGVTEAFF . TRBV7-2 . TRBJ1-1
TGTGCCAGCAGTGTGAGCGGGGCGGTTGCCACAGATACGCAGTATTTT CASSVSGAVATDTQYF . TRBV2 TRBD2 TRBJ2-3
TGTGCCAGCAGCCGGGGGGCAGGCAATCAGCCCCAGCATTTT CASSRGAGNQPQHF . TRBV9 . TRBJ1-5
TGTGCCAGCAGCTTGCAAGGCAGGGCGGCCTATGGCTACACCTTC CASSLQGRAAYGYTF . TRBV5-4 . TRBJ1-2
TGTGCCAGCAGTTACGCAGGCCACACAGATACGCAGTATTTT CASSYAGHTDTQYF . TRBV6-6 . TRBJ2-3
TGTGCCACCAGACTAGCGGGAAACGATGAGCAGTTCTTC CATRLAGNDEQFF . TRBV15 TRBD2 TRBJ2-1
TGTGCCAGCAGCCCGGCTAGGAGGCCCCCCTACGAGCAGTACTTC CASSPARRPPYEQYF . TRBV6-5 . TRBJ2-7
TGTGCCAGCAGCGTTGAGGCTGCCGGCTCTGGAAACACCATATATTTT CASSVEAAGSGNTIYF once TRBV5-4 . TRBJ1-3
TGTGCCAGCAGTTTACCTTGGACTAGCGGGGGCCAAGAGACCCAGTACTTC CASSLPWTSGGQETQYF . TRBV7-2 TRBD2 TRBJ2-5
TGTGCCAGCAGCCCGCCCAGGGGGCCGAACACTGAAGCTTTCTTT CASSPPRGPNTEAFF few TRBV7-9 TRBD1 TRBJ1-1
TGTGCCAGCAGTTTGGGCAGGGGGGCTTCACCCCTCCACTTT CASSLGRGASPLHF . TRBV6-5 TRBD1 TRBJ1-6
TGTGCCAGCAGTGAGGACAGGGGGGAGCCCCAGCATTTT CASSEDRGEPQHF . TRBV6-1 TRBD1 TRBJ1-5
TGCAGTGCTAGTTCCCCCCCGGGTAACACCATATATTTT CSASSPPGNTIYF . TRBV20-1 . TRBJ1-3
TGCGCCAGCAGCTTGAGGGGACAGGGGTCGGATTCACCCCTCCACTTT CASSLRGQGSDSPLHF few TRBV5-1 TRBD1 TRBJ1-6
TGTGCCAGCAGCCGTTCCGGGATTTACACTGAAGCTTTCTTT CASSRSGIYTEAFF once TRBV7-9 . TRBJ1-1
TGTGCCAGCAGTTACGATGGGACAGCGCAAGAGACCCAGTACTTC CASSYDGTAQETQYF . TRBV6-5 TRBD1 TRBJ2-5
TGTGCCAGCAGCTCCCCTGGGACAGGCCATGGCTACACCTTC CASSSPGTGHGYTF . TRBV7-8 TRBD1 TRBJ1-2
TGTGCCAGCAGTGCGATCGGAGGGTTCAAAAACATTCAGTACTTC CASSAIGGFKNIQYF . TRBV2 . TRBJ2-4
TGCAGTGCCAGTATGGAGGAGACCCAGTACTTC CSASMEETQYF . TRBV20-1 . TRBJ2-5
TGTGCCAGCAGTTTCAGGGTGTGGTCACCCCTCCACTTT CASSFRVWSPLHF . TRBV12-3/TRBV12-4 . TRBJ1-6
TGTGCCAGCAGCAAGCGGACAGGGGCGCCCGGGGAGACCCAGTACTTC CASSKRTGAPGETQYF once TRBV9 TRBD1 TRBJ2-5
TGCGCCAGCAGTCCCTTGTTGACAGTCATGAACACTGAAGCTTTCTTT CASSPLLTVMNTEAFF . TRBV23-1 . TRBJ1-1
TGTGCCAGCAGCTTAGTCAGCGACGGGACAGGGGGCTACGAGCAGTACTTC CASSLVSDGTGGYEQYF . TRBV7-9 TRBD1 TRBJ2-7
TGTGCCAGCAGTCGGGACAGGCAAGAGACCCAGTACTTC CASSRDRQETQYF . TRBV28 TRBD1 TRBJ2-5
TGTGCCAGTGGGCATGCTAATGAAAAACTGTTTTTT CASGHANEKLFF . TRBV19 . TRBJ1-4
TGTGCCAGCATGACAGGGGGCACCTACGAGCAGTACTTC CASMTGGTYEQYF . TRBV28 TRBD1 TRBJ2-7
TGCAGCGGAGAAAGGGAGGCCGACACTGAAGCTTTCTTT CSGEREADTEAFF . TRBV29-1 . TRBJ1-1
TGCGCCAGCAGCCAAGGACAGTCTAACTATGGCTACACCTTC CASSQGQSNYGYTF . TRBV4-1 . TRBJ1-2
TGTGCCAGCAGCGTAGAAGGGACAGGGCTCGGCTCTGGAAACACCATATATTTT CASSVEGTGLGSGNTIYF . TRBV9 TRBD1 TRBJ1-3
TGTGCCAGCAGTGACCTCTTTTCGGGGGTTAACTATGGCTACACCTTC CASSDLFSGVNYGYTF . TRBV2 . TRBJ1-2
TGTGCCAGCAGAGCTTACCGGGACACAATCAATGAGCAGTTCTTC CASRAYRDTINEQFF . TRBV2 . TRBJ2-1
TGTGCCAGCTCACTTAGCGGGAGAGCGAACACCGGGGAGCTGTTTTTT CASSLSGRANTGELFF . TRBV18 TRBD2 TRBJ2-2
TGCGCCAGCAGCCAAGCGGGCGACAGGGTCACTGAAGCTTTCTTT CASSQAGDRVTEAFF once TRBV4-3 TRBD1 TRBJ1-1
TGTGCCACCAGCAGATTATACGCTAGCATTGTGCCGAACAATGAGCAGTTCTTC CATSRLYASIVPNNEQFF once TRBV15 . TRBJ2-1
TGTGCCAGTAGTATTACGGAGGGGATGAACACTGAAGCTTTCTTT CASSITEGMNTEAFF once TRBV19 . TRBJ1-1
TGTGCCAGCAGCCCCGGTGGTCTAGCGGGGAAAGAGACCCAGTACTTC CASSPGGLAGKETQYF . TRBV7-6 TRBD2 TRBJ2-5
TGTGCCAGCAGTTCTGGTGTCTACGCCGAGCAGTACTTC CASSSGVYAEQYF . TRBV12-3/TRBV12-4 . TRBJ2-7
TGTGCCAGCAGCGTGGGACAGGGGGCCCTGAACACTGAAGCTTTCTTT CASSVGQGALNTEAFF few TRBV9 TRBD1 TRBJ1-1
TGTGCCAGCAGCCACACTGCCGGGTCCTGGGGCTACACCTTC CASSHTAGSWGYTF . TRBV4-2 . TRBJ1-2
TGTGCCAGCAGTTACTCTTCGGGGAGGAACTATGGCTACACCTTC CASSYSSGRNYGYTF . TRBV6-5 . TRBJ1-2
TGTGCCAGCAGCTTGGACACATACCGCACAGATACGCAGTATTTT CASSLDTYRTDTQYF . TRBV5-4 . TRBJ2-3
TGTGCCAGCAGTAATCCGGGACAGGGCGCGTACGAGCAGTACTTC CASSNPGQGAYEQYF . TRBV6-6 TRBD1 TRBJ2-7
TGTGCCAGCAGCGCTGGGACTAGCGGGCCCTGGGGGGATACGCAGTATTTT CASSAGTSGPWGDTQYF . TRBV7-2 TRBD2 TRBJ2-3
TGTGCCAGTAGTATACTAGCGGGGCCCCTCTACAATGAGCAGTTCTTC CASSILAGPLYNEQFF . TRBV19 TRBD2 TRBJ2-1
TGTGCCAGCAGTTTAGGGCAAGATGAGCAGTTCTTC CASSLGQDEQFF . TRBV27 . TRBJ2-1
TGCAGCGTTTACGACAGACACACTGAAGCTTTCTTT CSVYDRHTEAFF . TRBV29-1 . TRBJ1-1
TGTGCCAGCAGTTTAAGGACTACTAATGAGTTCTTC CASSLRTTNEFF . TRBV12-3/TRBV12-4 . TRBJ2-1
TGTGCCAGCAGCCCCCCGGGACAGGTGATTGAAGCTTTCTTT CASSPPGQVIEAFF . TRBV7-3 TRBD1 TRBJ1-1
TGTGCCAGCAGACCTAGGGGGCCCTCCGCCGACACCATATATTTT CASRPRGPSADTIYF once TRBV6-5 TRBD1 TRBJ1-3
TGTGCCAGCAGCCGAACAGGGCTTAACTATGGCTACACCTTC CASSRTGLNYGYTF . TRBV7-9 . TRBJ1-2
TGTGCCAGTAGTCCTGGGGGCGGGAGATACACCGGGGAGCTGTTTTTT CASSPGGGRYTGELFF . TRBV19 . TRBJ2-2